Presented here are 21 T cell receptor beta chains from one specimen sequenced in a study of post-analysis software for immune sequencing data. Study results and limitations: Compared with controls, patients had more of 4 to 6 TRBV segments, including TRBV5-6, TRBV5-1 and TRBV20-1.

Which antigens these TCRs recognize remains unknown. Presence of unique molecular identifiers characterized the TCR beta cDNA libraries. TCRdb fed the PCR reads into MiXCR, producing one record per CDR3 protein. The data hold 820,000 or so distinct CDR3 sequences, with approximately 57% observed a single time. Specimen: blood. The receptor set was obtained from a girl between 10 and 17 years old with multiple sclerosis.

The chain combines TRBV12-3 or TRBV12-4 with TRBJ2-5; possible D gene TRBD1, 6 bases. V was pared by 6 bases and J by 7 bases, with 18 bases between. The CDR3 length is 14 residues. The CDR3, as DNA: TGTGCCAGCAGCCTGACAGGCCCTGGGGTGACCCAGTACTTC. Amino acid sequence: CASSLTGPGVTQYF.

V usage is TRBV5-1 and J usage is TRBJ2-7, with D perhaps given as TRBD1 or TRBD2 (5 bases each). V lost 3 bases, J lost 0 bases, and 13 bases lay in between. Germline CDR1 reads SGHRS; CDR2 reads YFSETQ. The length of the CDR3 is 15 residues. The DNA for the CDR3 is TGCGCCAGCAGCTCGGGGCAGTCCAGCTCCTACGAGCAGTACTTC. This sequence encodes CASSSGQSSSYEQYF.

CDR3 loop: CSARLPGGKETQYF. In DNA, the CDR3 is TGCAGTGCTAGGCTCCCGGGGGGAAAAGAGACCCAGTACTTC. The V call is TRBV20-1, the J call TRBJ2-7; 7 bases line up with TRBD2. The J call could be wrong; TRBJ2-5 is a better fit for the DNA end. CDR1 is DFQATT, CDR2 SNEGSKA, per germline (reference sequence). There are 14 residues in the CDR3.

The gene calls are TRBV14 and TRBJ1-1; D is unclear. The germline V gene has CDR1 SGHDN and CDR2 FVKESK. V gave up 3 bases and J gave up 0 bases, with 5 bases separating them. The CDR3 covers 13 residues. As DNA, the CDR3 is TGTGCCAGCAGCCATATGTTGAACACTGAAGCTTTCTTT. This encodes CASSHMLNTEAFF.

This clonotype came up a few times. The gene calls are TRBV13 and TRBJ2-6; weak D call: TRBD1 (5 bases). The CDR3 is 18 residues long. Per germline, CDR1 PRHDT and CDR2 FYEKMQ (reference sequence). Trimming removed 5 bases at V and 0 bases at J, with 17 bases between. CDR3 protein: CASSLLGKGDSGANVLTF. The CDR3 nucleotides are TGTGCCAGCAGCCTACTGGGCAAAGGGGACTCTGGGGCCAACGTCCTGACTTTC.

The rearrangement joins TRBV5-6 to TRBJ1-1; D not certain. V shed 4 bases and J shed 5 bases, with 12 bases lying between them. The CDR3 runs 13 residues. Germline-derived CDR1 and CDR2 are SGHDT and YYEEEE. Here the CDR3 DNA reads TGTGCCAGCAGCACTGGACCTGATACTGAAGCTTTCTTT. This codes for CASSTGPDTEAFF.

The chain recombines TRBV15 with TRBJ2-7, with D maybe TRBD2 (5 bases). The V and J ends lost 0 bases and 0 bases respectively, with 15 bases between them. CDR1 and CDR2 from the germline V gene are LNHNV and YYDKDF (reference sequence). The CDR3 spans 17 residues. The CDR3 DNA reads TGTGCCACCAGCAGAGAAGACACTAGGAGGTTCTCCTACGAGCAGTACTTC. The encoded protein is CATSREDTRRFSYEQYF.

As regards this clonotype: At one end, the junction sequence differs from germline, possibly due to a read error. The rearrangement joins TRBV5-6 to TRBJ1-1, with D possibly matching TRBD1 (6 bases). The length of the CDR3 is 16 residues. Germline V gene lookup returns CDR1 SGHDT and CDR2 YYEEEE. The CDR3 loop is CASSLPGAMGNIEAFF. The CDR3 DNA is TGTGCCAGCAGCTTGCCAGGGGCCATGGGGAACATTGAAGCTTTCTTT.

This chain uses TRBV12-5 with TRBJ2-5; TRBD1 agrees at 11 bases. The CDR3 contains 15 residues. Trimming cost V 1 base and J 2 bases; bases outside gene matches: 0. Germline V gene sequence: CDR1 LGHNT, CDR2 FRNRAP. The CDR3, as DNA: TGTGCTAGTGGTTTGGGGGACAGGGGGCAAGAGACCCAGTACTTC. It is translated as CASGLGDRGQETQYF.

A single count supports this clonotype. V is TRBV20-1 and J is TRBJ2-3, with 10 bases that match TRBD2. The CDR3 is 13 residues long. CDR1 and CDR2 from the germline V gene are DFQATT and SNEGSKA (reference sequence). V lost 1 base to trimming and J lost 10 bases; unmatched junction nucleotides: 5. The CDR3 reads CSARVSGRSAQYF. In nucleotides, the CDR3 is TGCAGTGCTAGAGTTAGCGGGAGGTCTGCGCAGTATTTT.

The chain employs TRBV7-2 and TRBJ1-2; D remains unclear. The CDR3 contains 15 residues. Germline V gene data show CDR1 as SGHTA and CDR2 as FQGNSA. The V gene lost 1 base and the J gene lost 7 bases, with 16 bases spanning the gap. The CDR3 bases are TGTGCCAGCAGCTTAGAAGGATGGGGAGATGGTGGCTACACCTTC. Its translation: CASSLEGWGDGGYTF. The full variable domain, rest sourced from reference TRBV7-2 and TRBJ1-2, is GAGVSQSPSNKVTEKGKDVELRCDPISGHTALYWYRQSLGQGLEFLIYFQGNSAPDKSGLPSDRFSAERTGGSVSTLTIQRTQQEDSAVYLCASSLEGWGDGGYTFGSGTRLTVV.

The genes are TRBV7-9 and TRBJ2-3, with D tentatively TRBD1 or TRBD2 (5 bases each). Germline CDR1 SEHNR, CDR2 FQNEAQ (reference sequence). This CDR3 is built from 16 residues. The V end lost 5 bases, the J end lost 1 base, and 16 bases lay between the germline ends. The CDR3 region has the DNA TGTGCCAGCAGCGACCTTAACCGGGACCGCACAGATACGCAGTATTTT. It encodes CASSDLNRDRTDTQYF.

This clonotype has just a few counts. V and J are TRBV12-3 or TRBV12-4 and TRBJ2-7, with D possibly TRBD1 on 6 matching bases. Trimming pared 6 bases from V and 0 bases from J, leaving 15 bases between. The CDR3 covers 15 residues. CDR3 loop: CASSPGALSSYEQYF. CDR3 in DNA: TGTGCCAGCAGCCCAGGGGCTCTTTCCTCCTACGAGCAGTACTTC.

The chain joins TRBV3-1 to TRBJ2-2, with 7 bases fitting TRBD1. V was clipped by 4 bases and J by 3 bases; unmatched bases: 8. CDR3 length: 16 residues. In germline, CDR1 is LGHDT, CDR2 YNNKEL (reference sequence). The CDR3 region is CASSPQGTPDTGELFF. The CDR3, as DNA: TGTGCCAGCAGCCCACAGGGGACACCGGACACCGGGGAGCTGTTTTTT.

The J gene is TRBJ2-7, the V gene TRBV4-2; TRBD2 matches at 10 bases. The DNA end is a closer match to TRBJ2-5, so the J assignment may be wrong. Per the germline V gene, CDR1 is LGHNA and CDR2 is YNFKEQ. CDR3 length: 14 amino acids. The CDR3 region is CASSQSSGGETQYF. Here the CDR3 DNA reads TGTGCCAGCAGCCAATCTAGCGGGGGAGAGACCCAGTACTTC.

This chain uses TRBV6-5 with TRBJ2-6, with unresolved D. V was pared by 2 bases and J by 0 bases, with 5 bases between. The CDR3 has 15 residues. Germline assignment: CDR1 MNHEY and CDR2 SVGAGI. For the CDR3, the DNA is TGTGCCAGCAGTTACGGCCGCTCTGGGGCCAACGTCCTGACTTTC. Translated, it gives CASSYGRSGANVLTF.

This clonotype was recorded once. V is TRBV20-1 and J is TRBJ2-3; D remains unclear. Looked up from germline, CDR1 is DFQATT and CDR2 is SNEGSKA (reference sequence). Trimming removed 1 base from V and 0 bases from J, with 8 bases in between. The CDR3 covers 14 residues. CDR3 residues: CSARALTSTDTQYF. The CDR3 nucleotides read TGCAGTGCTAGAGCATTGACTAGCACAGATACGCAGTATTTT.

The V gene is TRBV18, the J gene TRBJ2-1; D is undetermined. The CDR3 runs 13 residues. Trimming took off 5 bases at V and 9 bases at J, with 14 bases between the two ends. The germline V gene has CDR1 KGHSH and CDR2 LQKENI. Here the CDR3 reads CASSTSEGIEQFF. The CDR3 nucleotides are TGTGCCAGCTCAACCAGTGAAGGGATTGAGCAGTTCTTC.

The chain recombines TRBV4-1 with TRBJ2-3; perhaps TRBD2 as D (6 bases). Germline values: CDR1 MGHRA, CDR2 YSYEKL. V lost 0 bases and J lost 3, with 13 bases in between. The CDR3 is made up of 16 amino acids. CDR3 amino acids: CASSQDFATRTDTQYF. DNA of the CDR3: TGCGCCAGCAGCCAAGATTTTGCGACTAGAACAGATACGCAGTATTTT.

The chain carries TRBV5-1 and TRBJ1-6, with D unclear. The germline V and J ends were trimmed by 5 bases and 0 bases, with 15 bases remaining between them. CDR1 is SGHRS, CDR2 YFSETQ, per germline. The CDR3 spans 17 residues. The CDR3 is CASSYWTGSSYNSPLHF. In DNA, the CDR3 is TGCGCCAGCAGTTATTGGACCGGTAGCTCCTATAATTCACCCCTCCACTTT.

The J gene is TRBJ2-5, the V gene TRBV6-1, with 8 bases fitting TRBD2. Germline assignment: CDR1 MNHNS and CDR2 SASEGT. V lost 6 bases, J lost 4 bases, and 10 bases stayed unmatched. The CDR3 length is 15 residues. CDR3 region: CASRVTGGLRETQYF. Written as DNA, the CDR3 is TGTGCCAGCAGGGTGACGGGAGGGTTAAGAGAGACCCAGTACTTC.